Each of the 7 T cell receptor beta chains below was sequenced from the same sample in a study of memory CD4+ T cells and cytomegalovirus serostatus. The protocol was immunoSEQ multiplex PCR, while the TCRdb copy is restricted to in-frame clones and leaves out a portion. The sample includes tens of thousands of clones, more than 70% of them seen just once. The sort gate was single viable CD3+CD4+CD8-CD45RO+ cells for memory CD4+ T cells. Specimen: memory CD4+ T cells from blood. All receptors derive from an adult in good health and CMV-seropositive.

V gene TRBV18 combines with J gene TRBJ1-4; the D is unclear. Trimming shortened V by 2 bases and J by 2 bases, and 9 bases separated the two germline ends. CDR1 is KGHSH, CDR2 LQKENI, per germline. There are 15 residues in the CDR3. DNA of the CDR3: TGTGCCAGCTCACCAAACGGGAATACTAATGAAAAACTGTTTTTT. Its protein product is CASSPNGNTNEKLFF.

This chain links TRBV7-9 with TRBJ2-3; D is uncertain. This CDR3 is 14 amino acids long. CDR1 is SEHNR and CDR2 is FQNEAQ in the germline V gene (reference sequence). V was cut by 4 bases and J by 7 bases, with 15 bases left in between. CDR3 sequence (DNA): TGTGCCAGCAGCTCCCCCTCCGGTCCTTATACGCAGTATTTT. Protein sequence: CASSSPSGPYTQYF.

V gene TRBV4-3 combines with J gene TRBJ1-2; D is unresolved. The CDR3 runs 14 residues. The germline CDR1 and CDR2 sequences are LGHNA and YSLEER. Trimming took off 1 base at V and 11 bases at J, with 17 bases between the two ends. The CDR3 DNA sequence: TGCGCCAGCAGCCAAGGGGTCTCGACTGGAGGATACACCTTC. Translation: CASSQGVSTGGYTF.

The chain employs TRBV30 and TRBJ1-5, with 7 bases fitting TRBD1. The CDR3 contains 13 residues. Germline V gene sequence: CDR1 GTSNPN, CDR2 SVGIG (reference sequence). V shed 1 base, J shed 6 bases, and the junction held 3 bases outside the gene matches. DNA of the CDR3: TGTGCCTGGAGTGGACAGGGTGGTCAGCCCCAGCATTTT. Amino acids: CAWSGQGGQPQHF.

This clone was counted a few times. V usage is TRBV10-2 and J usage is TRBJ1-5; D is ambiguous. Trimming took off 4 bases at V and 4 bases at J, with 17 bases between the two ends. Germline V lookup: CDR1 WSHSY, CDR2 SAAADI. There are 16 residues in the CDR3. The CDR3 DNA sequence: TGCGCCAGCAGTGCGTTCATGCAGGTCGGGAATCAGCCCCAGCATTTT. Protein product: CASSAFMQVGNQPQHF.

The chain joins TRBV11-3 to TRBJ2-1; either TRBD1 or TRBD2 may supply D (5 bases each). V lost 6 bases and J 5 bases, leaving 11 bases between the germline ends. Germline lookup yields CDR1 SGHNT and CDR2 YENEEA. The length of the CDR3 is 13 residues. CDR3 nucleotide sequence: TGTGCCAGCAGTCGGGACGGGGACAATGAGCAGTTCTTC. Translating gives CASSRDGDNEQFF.

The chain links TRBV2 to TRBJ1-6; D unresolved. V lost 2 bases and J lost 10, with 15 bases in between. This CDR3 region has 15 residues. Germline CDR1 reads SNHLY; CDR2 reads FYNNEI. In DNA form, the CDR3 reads TGTGCCAGCAGTGAAAGCGTGGTGGGCAGCTCACCCCTCCACTTT. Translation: CASSESVVGSSPLHF. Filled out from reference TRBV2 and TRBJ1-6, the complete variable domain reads EPEVTQTPSHQVTQMGQEVILRCVPISNHLYFYWYRQILGQKVEFLVSFYNNEISEKSEIFDDQFSVERPDGSNFTLKIRSTKLEDSAMYFCASSESVVGSSPLHFGNGTRLTVT.